Presented here are 18 T cell receptor beta chains from one specimen sequenced in a study of cytomegalovirus exposure and HLA in healthy donors. The PCR made use of 60 Vbeta and 13 Jbeta primers. Produced via immunoSEQ multiplex PCR; TCRdb's table is partial and in-frame only. This repertoire shows fewer than 85,000 clones, more than 65% found once; its top ten account for 18%. Sequencing was performed on PBMCs. The source is a man between 65 and 80 years old in good health and CMV-seropositive.

CDR3: CASSVPYEQYF. The CDR3 DNA reads TGTGCCAGCAGCGTCCCCTACGAGCAGTACTTC. The rearrangement uses TRBV28 and TRBJ2-7, with D unresolved. Trimming shortened V by 6 bases and J by 2 bases, and 5 bases separated the two germline ends. The CDR3 is 11 amino acids. The germline gives CDR1 MDHEN, CDR2 SYDVKM.

V and J are TRBV7-2 and TRBJ2-7; the D gene is possibly TRBD2 (5 bases). Germline assignment: CDR1 SGHTA and CDR2 FQGNSA. Trimming cost V 2 bases and J 6 bases, with 14 bases left between them. The CDR3 runs to 14 residues. The CDR3 DNA is TGTGCCAGCAGCTTATTGGACCGGGGTAGCGAGCAGTACTTC. Its protein is CASSLLDRGSEQYF.

The chain employs TRBV7-9 and TRBJ1-6, with D unclear. Trimming removed 2 bases from V and 0 bases from J, with 5 bases in between. The germline V gene encodes CDR1 SEHNR and CDR2 FQNEAQ (reference sequence). The CDR3 contains 15 residues. CDR3 DNA: TGTGCCAGCAGCTTACTAACCTCCTATAATTCACCCCTCCACTTT. Its protein product is CASSLLTSYNSPLHF.

This clone was seen only a few times. The V call is TRBV7-2, the J call TRBJ1-4; D is perhaps TRBD1 (6 bases). V was shortened by 2 bases and J by 3 bases, with 10 bases between the two germline ends. Germline lookup yields CDR1 SGHTA and CDR2 FQGNSA. This CDR3 comprises 15 residues. The CDR3 region is CASSLRSGANEKLFF. CDR3 nucleotide sequence: TGTGCCAGCAGCTTAAGGTCAGGGGCTAATGAAAAACTGTTTTTT.

This clone was recorded a few times. The chain recombines TRBV4-3 with TRBJ1-3, with 7 bases identical to TRBD1. Germline V gives CDR1 LGHNA, CDR2 YSLEER. Trimming took 0 bases from V and 3 from J; bases not matched to a gene: 2. The CDR3 is made up of 15 amino acids. This CDR3 is CASSQDRQGGNTIYF. The CDR3 coding sequence is TGCGCCAGCAGCCAAGATAGACAGGGTGGAAACACCATATATTTT.

V is TRBV6-1 and J is TRBJ1-5; 7 bases match TRBD1. Losses at the gene ends were 7 bases for V and 6 bases for J; bases not matched to a gene: 6. Germline lookup yields CDR1 MNHNS and CDR2 SASEGT. This CDR3 spans 13 amino acids. The DNA for the CDR3 is TGTGCCAGCAAGGCAGGGGGAGTTCAGCCCCAGCATTTT. Residues: CASKAGGVQPQHF.

The chain carries TRBV19 and TRBJ1-3; possibly TRBD1 for D (6 bases). The CDR3 is 14 amino acids. V shed 3 bases and J shed 3 bases, with 9 bases lying between them. The germline CDR1 and CDR2 sequences are LNHDA and SQIVND (reference sequence). The CDR3 is CASSIRGLGNTIYF. CDR3 nucleotide sequence: TGTGCCAGTAGTATCAGGGGTCTTGGAAACACCATATATTTT.

This sequence joins TRBV4-2 and TRBJ2-1; D ambiguous. The CDR3 runs to 16 residues. Trimming pared 0 bases from V and 3 bases from J, leaving 12 bases between. In germline, CDR1 is LGHNA, CDR2 YNFKEQ. The chain's CDR3 is CASSQEDRSNYNEQFF. The CDR3 nucleotides read TGTGCCAGCAGCCAAGAAGATCGGTCGAACTACAATGAGCAGTTCTTC.

The rearrangement links TRBV11-2 to TRBJ2-1, with unresolved D. Germline V CDR1 and CDR2: SGHAT, FQNNGV. This CDR3 is 13 amino acids long. V lost 1 base and J 9 bases, leaving 10 bases between the germline ends. This CDR3 is CASSLAGFGEQFF. The CDR3 nucleotides are TGTGCCAGCAGCTTAGCGGGTTTCGGTGAGCAGTTCTTC.

The V gene is TRBV5-1, the J gene TRBJ2-1; 7 bases agree with TRBD2. V trimming: 6 bases; J trimming: 0 bases; junction bases outside the gene matches: 9. This CDR3 has 16 residues. Germline loops: CDR1 SGHRS, CDR2 YFSETQ. The CDR3 coding sequence is TGCGCCAGCAATACCGGGGGGACTACCTCCTACAATGAGCAGTTCTTC. Amino acids: CASNTGGTTSYNEQFF.

This chain joins TRBV9 and TRBJ2-5, with D unresolved. Germline values: CDR1 SGDLS, CDR2 YYNGEE. The CDR3 is 14 residues long. Trimming shortened V by 0 bases and J by 3 bases, and 9 bases separated the two germline ends. CDR3 nucleotides: TGTGCCAGCAGCGTAGGTGCAGTCGAAGAGACCCAGTACTTC. Translating it yields CASSVGAVEETQYF.

The chain uses TRBV7-9 and TRBJ2-5, with 8 positions matching TRBD2. Near its end, the DNA agrees better with TRBJ2-7, so the J call may be wrong. There are 15 residues in the CDR3. Per germline, CDR1 SEHNR and CDR2 FQNEAQ (reference sequence). The CDR3, as DNA: TGTGCCAGCAGCGAACCGGGACTAGGATCCTACGAGCAGTACTTC. This encodes CASSEPGLGSYEQYF.

The V call is TRBV4-1, the J call TRBJ2-7; a possible D gene is TRBD1 (5 bases). The CDR3 is 12 amino acids. Germline V gene data show CDR1 as MGHRA and CDR2 as YSYEKL. Trimming pared 1 base from V and 9 bases from J, leaving 10 bases between. The CDR3 loop reads CASSQVGLGQYF. Written as DNA, the CDR3 is TGCGCCAGCAGCCAAGTGGGGCTAGGGCAGTACTTC.

The chain uses TRBV28 and TRBJ2-4, with a possible D match to TRBD1 (5 bases). Germline CDR1 is MDHEN and CDR2 is SYDVKM. This CDR3 has 14 amino acids. Trimming pared 5 bases from V and 0 bases from J, leaving 8 bases between. CDR3 protein: CASSAGIAKNIQYF. The CDR3 DNA reads TGTGCCAGCAGTGCAGGGATAGCCAAAAACATTCAGTACTTC. The full variable domain, in which reference TRBV28 and TRBJ2-4 provide the parts outside the CDR3, is DVKVTQSSRYLVKRTGEKVFLECVQDMDHENMFWYRQDPGLGLRLIYFSYDVKMKEKGDIPEGYSVSREKKERFSLILESASTNQTSMYLCASSAGIAKNIQYFGAGTRLSVL.

The V gene is TRBV9, the J gene TRBJ2-3; D is perhaps TRBD2 (7 bases). The CDR3 has 15 residues. The V gene's germline CDR1 is SGDLS and CDR2 YYNGEE. V was clipped by 0 bases and J by 4 bases, with 12 bases between them. CDR3 coding DNA: TGTGCCAGCAGCGTAGGGGGGGGCATCGCAGATACGCAGTATTTT. Amino acids: CASSVGGGIADTQYF. Drawing the rest from reference TRBV9 and TRBJ2-3, the complete variable domain is DSGVTQTPKHLITATGQRVTLRCSPRSGDLSVYWYQQSLDQGLQFLIQYYNGEERAKGNILERFSAQQFPDLHSELNLSSLELGDSALYFCASSVGGGIADTQYFGPGTRLTVL.

This sequence joins TRBV29-1 and TRBJ2-7; 7 bases are a match to TRBD1. Per the germline V gene, CDR1 is SQVTM and CDR2 is ANQGSEA. This CDR3 spans 13 amino acids. Losses at the gene ends were 6 bases for V and 2 bases for J; bases not matched to a gene: 7. CDR3 coding DNA: TGCAGCGTATCCGGGGACAGCGCCTACGAGCAGTACTTC. Translated, it gives CSVSGDSAYEQYF.

There are a few counts of this clone. This chain links TRBV4-3 with TRBJ2-1; 11 positions agree with TRBD2. V shed 0 bases and J 10 bases; nucleotides not matched to a gene: 11. CDR3 length: 17 amino acids. Germline values: CDR1 LGHNA, CDR2 YSLEER. The CDR3 region is CASSQDFPSGGLGEQFF. The CDR3 nucleotides are TGCGCCAGCAGCCAAGATTTCCCTAGCGGGGGGCTTGGGGAGCAGTTCTTC.

The rearrangement uses TRBV19 and TRBJ2-7; 9 bases line up with TRBD1. The J segment lost 9 bases and the V segment lost 4 bases, leaving 7 bases of the junction unmatched. CDR3 length equals 13 residues. From germline, CDR1 is LNHDA and CDR2 SQIVND (reference sequence). CDR3 coding DNA: TGTGCCAGTAGTAGGGACAGGGAACAATCGCAGTACTTC. It codes for CASSRDREQSQYF.